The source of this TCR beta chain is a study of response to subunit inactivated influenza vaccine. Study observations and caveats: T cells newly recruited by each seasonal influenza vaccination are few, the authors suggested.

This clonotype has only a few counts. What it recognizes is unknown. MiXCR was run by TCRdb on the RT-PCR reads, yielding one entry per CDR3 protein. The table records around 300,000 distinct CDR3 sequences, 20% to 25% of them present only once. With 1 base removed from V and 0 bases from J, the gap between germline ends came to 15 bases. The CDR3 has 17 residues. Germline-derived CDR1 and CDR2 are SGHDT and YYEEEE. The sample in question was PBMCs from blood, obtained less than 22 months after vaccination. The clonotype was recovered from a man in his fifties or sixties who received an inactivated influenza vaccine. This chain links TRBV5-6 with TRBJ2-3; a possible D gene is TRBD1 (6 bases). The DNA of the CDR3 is TGTGCCAGCAGCTTGTTCCAAGGGACACCCAGCACAGATACGCAGTATTTT. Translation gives CASSLFQGTPSTDTQYF.